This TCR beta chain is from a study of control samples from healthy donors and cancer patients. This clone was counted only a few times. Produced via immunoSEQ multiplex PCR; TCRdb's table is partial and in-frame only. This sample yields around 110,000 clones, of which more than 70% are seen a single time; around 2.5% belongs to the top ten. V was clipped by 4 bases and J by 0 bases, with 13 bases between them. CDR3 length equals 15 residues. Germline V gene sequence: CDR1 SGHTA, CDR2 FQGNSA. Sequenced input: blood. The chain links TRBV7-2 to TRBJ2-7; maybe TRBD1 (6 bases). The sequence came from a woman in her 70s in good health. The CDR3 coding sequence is TGTGCCAGCAGCTCGGACAGTTCCCGCTCCTACGAGCAGTACTTC. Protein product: CASSSDSSRSYEQYF.